The T cell receptor beta chain under discussion was sequenced for a study of vaccination and CD4 T cells after COVID-19. Study-wide background: Six males and four females, two Hispanic, made up the convalescents.

Sequencing of cultured CD4+ T cell DNA used the Oncomine TCR Beta short-read assay. The template was genomic DNA from cultured CD4+ T cells. Using its own MiXCR run on the PCR reads, TCRdb lists one record per CDR3 protein. The sample records over 10,000 distinct CDR3 sequences, under 35% being singletons. Losses at the gene ends were 3 bases for V and 8 bases for J; bases not matched to a gene: 3. This CDR3 comprises 12 residues. Germline V gene lookup returns CDR1 DFQATT and CDR2 SNEGSKA (reference sequence). Treatment specified: approximately 9-day PBMC culture with coronavirus spike peptide pools or control peptides (ViraFEST assay). This clonotype has just a few counts. Its antigen is as yet unknown.

The chain joins TRBV20-1 to TRBJ1-2; the match to TRBD1 covers 10 bases. This clonotype was sampled from a human donor who received a COVID-19 vaccine. The sequenced sample was CD4+ T cells from blood, cultured in vitro, obtained before SARS-CoV-2 vaccination. This CDR3 is CSARTGGYGYTF. CDR3 nucleotide sequence: TGCAGTGCTAGGACAGGGGGCTACGGCTACACCTTC.